Listed below are T cell receptor beta chains from one sample, sequenced in a study of molecular identifiers for immune sequencing clone quantification. MiXCR, applied by TCRdb to the PCR reads, yields one record per CDR3 protein. The table includes about 640,000 distinct CDR3 sequences, 20% detected once. The sample taken for sequencing was naive CD8+ T cells from blood, with Jurkat cell RNA spiked in. These receptor sequences come from a human donor in good health. Some libraries in this study had Jurkat cell RNA spiked in. The CDR3 runs from the conserved cysteine through the conserved F or W. Fields, in order: J gene, D gene, clone size, V gene, CDR3 DNA, CDR3 protein. A D gene is named only where the DNA matches it firmly. Where a row states a size, it is once, few, many or the class of an expanded clone; other rows omit it.

>TRBJ2-3|NA|many|TRBV20-1
TGCAGTGCTAGAGACCCGGCGGGACAACCGGCCGATACGCAGTATTTT
CSARDPAGQPADTQYF
>TRBJ1-5|TRBD1|many|TRBV6-2/TRBV6-3
TGTGCCAGCAGGGTTTTCGGGACAGGGTCCCAGCCCCAGCATTTT
CASRVFGTGSQPQHF
>TRBJ2-3|NA|many|TRBV7-6
TGTGCCAGCAGCTTATCTCCGATGTCAGTAGTGCCAGATACGCAGTATTTT
CASSLSPMSVVPDTQYF
>TRBJ2-1|NA|many|TRBV7-2
TGTGCCAGCAGCTTAGCGCCACATTTTGAGCAGTTCTTC
CASSLAPHFEQFF
>TRBJ2-1|NA|NA|TRBV6-2/TRBV6-3
TGTGCCAGCAGTTACGTCAGGGATGACAATGAGCAGCTCTTC
CASSYVRDDNEQLF
>TRBJ1-4|NA|many|TRBV7-9
TGTGCCAGCAGCGCAAGGACTGCTTCCAATGAAAAACTGTTTTTT
CASSARTASNEKLFF
>TRBJ2-7|NA|many|TRBV30
TGTGCCTGGAGCGACGGCTTAACCTACGAGCAGTACTTC
CAWSDGLTYEQYF
>TRBJ1-1|NA|few|TRBV19
TGTGCCAGTAGGAGAGTATGGGACACCAAGAGCACTGAAGCTTTCTTT
CASRRVWDTKSTEAFF
>TRBJ2-5|TRBD1|few|TRBV12-3/TRBV12-4
TGTGCCAGCAGCCCCGGGACAGAGGTACAAGAGACCCAGTACTTC
CASSPGTEVQETQYF
>TRBJ2-1|TRBD2|many|TRBV7-2
TGTGCCAGCAGCTTAGCGCGAACCAGGCGGGGGGACTCCTACAATGAGCAGTTCTTC
CASSLARTRRGDSYNEQFF
>TRBJ2-3|TRBD2|many|TRBV25-1
TGTGCCAGCAGTCGGGGGGCGCAGTATTTT
CASSRGAQYF
>TRBJ2-5|TRBD2|many|TRBV12-3/TRBV12-4
TGTGCCAGCAGTTTTACTAGCGAAGAGACCCAGTACTTC
CASSFTSEETQYF
>TRBJ2-3|NA|NA|TRBV12-5
TGTGCTAGTGGTCCGCAGGAGAGCACAGATACGCAGTATTTT
CASGPQESTDTQYF
>TRBJ1-4|NA|many|TRBV4-1
TGCGCCAGCAGCCAGGAGCTCTACAGGGCGGCTAATGAAAAACTGTTTTTT
CASSQELYRAANEKLFF
>TRBJ1-1|NA|few|TRBV4-3
TGCGCCAGCAGCCAAGGACTCGGGACGGAAATGAACACTGAAGCTTTCTTT
CASSQGLGTEMNTEAFF
>TRBJ1-5|NA|many|TRBV19
TGTGCCAGTAGTACGGGGACAAGGGGCAATCAGCCCCAGCATTTT
CASSTGTRGNQPQHF
>TRBJ2-3|NA|NA|TRBV5-6
TGTGTCAGCGGCTTGGGCACAGATACGCAGTATTTT
CVSGLGTDTQYF
>TRBJ2-1|NA|NA|TRBV24-1
TGTGCCACCAGTGATTTGGGCAGCAACAATGTGCGGTTCTTC
CATSDLGSNNVRFF
>TRBJ2-6|NA|many|TRBV9
TGTGCCAGCAGCGTAGGGGCCCTTGGGGCCAACGTCCTGACTTTC
CASSVGALGANVLTF
>TRBJ2-7|NA|many|TRBV18
TGTGCCAGCTCAGGGACCTCAGACTACGAGCAGTACTTC
CASSGTSDYEQYF
>TRBJ1-2|NA|many|TRBV4-3
TGCGCCAGCAGCCAAGATGTTAGGATCTCGTCTTTGTTTGTAGGCGGCTACACCTTC
CASSQDVRISSLFVGGYTF
>TRBJ2-3|NA|many|TRBV7-9
TGTGCCAGCAGCCTGGCGGACCTAGCTTTGGATACGCAGTATTTT
CASSLADLALDTQYF
>TRBJ1-1|NA|many|TRBV9
TGTGCCAGCAGCGTCGGGACGGGGGTTCGTGCTTTCTTT
CASSVGTGVRAFF
>TRBJ1-5|NA|many|TRBV30
TGTGGTATGGGATTGGATCAGCCCCAGCATTTT
CGMGLDQPQHF
>TRBJ1-5|NA|NA|TRBV3-1
TGTGCCAACAGCCTCGGCAGGGTGTCCAATCAGCCCCAGCATTTT
CANSLGRVSNQPQHF
>TRBJ1-5|NA|few|TRBV27
TGTGCCAGCAGTTCCCCCCCGGACCCCCAGCATTTT
CASSSPPDPQHF
>TRBJ2-3|TRBD2|many|TRBV10-3
TGTGCCACCAGACTAGCGGGGCTTACAGATACGCAGTATTTT
CATRLAGLTDTQYF
>TRBJ1-2|NA|many|TRBV27
TGTGCCAGCAGTTTACAGGGGTTTTATGGCTACACCTTC
CASSLQGFYGYTF
>TRBJ2-5|NA|NA|TRBV6-2/TRBV6-3
TGTGCCAGCAGTTACCGGGCGTTTTCAGAGACCCAGTACTTC
CASSYRAFSETQYF
>TRBJ2-6|NA|many|TRBV7-9
TGTGCCAGCAGCCCGCCGACTAGTTTCGGGTTTGGGGCCAACGTCCTGACTTTC
CASSPPTSFGFGANVLTF
>TRBJ2-5|NA|NA|TRBV29-1
TGCAGCGTTGATAATTGGGAGTTAAAGGGAGAGACCCAGTACTTC
CSVDNWELKGETQYF
>TRBJ2-7|TRBD2|many|TRBV4-3
TGCGCCAGCAGCCAGCATGCAGCGGGGAGAAATTTAGGGGATTACGAGCAGTACTTC
CASSQHAAGRNLGDYEQYF
>TRBJ2-5|TRBD2|many|TRBV20-1
TGCAGTGCTAGAGGGACTAGCGGGAGCCTCTCCATTCCCCACGGAGCCTCTACCGGGACCCAGTACTTC
CSARGTSGSLSIPHGASTGTQYF
>TRBJ2-3|TRBD2|many|TRBV5-1
TGCGCCAGCAGCACTCTAGCGGCAGATACGCAGTATTTT
CASSTLAADTQYF
>TRBJ2-7|TRBD2|many|TRBV28
TGTGCCAGCCTACCGGGGCGGGAGCTGTACGAGCAGTACTTC
CASLPGRELYEQYF
>TRBJ1-1|NA|many|TRBV29-1
TGCACCACTTCGGGGGCCGGGACTGAAGCTTTCTTT
CTTSGAGTEAFF
>TRBJ2-3|NA|few|TRBV5-1
TGCGCCAGCAGCTTGTACTCAGCTTTCACAGATACGCAGTATTTT
CASSLYSAFTDTQYF
>TRBJ1-5|NA|NA|TRBV30
TGTGCCTGGTCGGACGTGGGAGATCAGCCCCAGCATTTT
CAWSDVGDQPQHF
>TRBJ2-5|NA|many|TRBV19
TGTGCCAGTAGTATCGAACAGAGAGATTTGGAGACCCAGTACTTC
CASSIEQRDLETQYF
>TRBJ2-3|NA|many|TRBV9
TGTGCCAGCAGCGCCCCCAGGGGGGGCGGCACAGATACGCAGTATTTT
CASSAPRGGGTDTQYF
>TRBJ2-7|TRBD1|many|TRBV20-1
TGCAGTGCTACCGGGACAGCAACCGAGCAGTACTTC
CSATGTATEQYF
>TRBJ1-2|TRBD1|many|TRBV7-9
TGTGCCAGCAGCTACCGGGACAGGGGTGACTATGGCTACACCTTC
CASSYRDRGDYGYTF
>TRBJ2-7|NA|many|TRBV24-1
TGTGCCGCCTCAAGGAAGAGGGCCTTGACCTACGAGCAGTACTTC
CAASRKRALTYEQYF